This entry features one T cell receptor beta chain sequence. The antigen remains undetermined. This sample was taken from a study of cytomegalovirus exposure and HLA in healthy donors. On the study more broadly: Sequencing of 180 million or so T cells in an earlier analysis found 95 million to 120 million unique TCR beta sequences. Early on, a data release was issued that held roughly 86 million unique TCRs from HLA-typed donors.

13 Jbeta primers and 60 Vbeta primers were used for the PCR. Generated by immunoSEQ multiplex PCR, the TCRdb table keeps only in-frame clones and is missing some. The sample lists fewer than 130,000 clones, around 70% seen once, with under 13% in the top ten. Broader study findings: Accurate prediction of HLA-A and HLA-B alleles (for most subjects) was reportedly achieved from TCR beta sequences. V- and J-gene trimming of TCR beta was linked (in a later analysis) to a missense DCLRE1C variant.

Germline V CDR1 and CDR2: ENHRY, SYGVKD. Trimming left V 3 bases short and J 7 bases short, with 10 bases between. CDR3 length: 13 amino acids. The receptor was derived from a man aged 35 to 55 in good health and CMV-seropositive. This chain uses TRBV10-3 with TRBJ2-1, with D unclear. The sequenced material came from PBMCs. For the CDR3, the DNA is TGTGCCATCAGTGACGATCTTCGGAATGAGCAGTTCTTC. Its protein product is CAISDDLRNEQFF.